This T cell receptor (beta chain) is from a study of CD8 T cells in Susac syndrome. Study in general: Patients with Susac syndrome were therapy-naive, taking corticosteroids, with some also receiving intravenous immunoglobulin, or taking intravenous immunoglobulin alone at the time their blood was drawn.

V lost 5 bases and J lost 8, with 16 bases in between. The length of the CDR3 is 14 residues. The V gene's germline CDR1 is SEHNR and CDR2 FQNEAQ (reference sequence). Negative isolation yielded CD8+ and CD4+ T cells; FACS enriched TEMRA cells. RNA was extracted with the RNeasy kit, and a quantity of about 0.45 to 1 ug was reverse transcribed using random hexamers. TCRdb used MiXCR to reprocess the immunoSEQ multiplex PCR reads, holding one entry per CDR3 protein. This sample has 80,000 or so distinct CDR3 sequences, with under 95% found just once. The receptor was derived from a human donor with Susac syndrome. The sequencing input was CD4+ T cells from PBMCs. V and J are TRBV7-9 and TRBJ2-1; D possibly matches TRBD1 or TRBD2 (5 bases each). CDR3 nucleotide sequence: TGTGCCAGCAGCATCGGGATTGGGACGGATGAGCAGTTCTTC. Translated: CASSIGIGTDEQFF. Based on the CDR3 plus reference TRBV7-9 and TRBJ2-1, the full variable domain is DTGVSQNPRHKITKRGQNVTFRCDPISEHNRLYWYRQTLGQGPEFLTYFQNEAQLEKSRLLSDRFSAERPKGSFSTLEIQRTEQGDSAMYLCASSIGIGTDEQFFGPGTRLTVL.